These 25 T cell receptor beta chains were sequenced from one sample in a study of cytomegalovirus exposure and HLA in healthy donors. 13 Jbeta primers and 60 Vbeta primers were used for the PCR. Data came from immunoSEQ multiplex PCR; TCRdb stores just in-frame clones and leaves some out. In the table there are some 150,000 clones, over 80% of which are singletons. Sequencing used PBMCs. The receptors shown here come from a woman between 18 and 29 years old in good health and CMV-seronegative.

This chain links TRBV19 with TRBJ1-1, with D possibly matching TRBD1 (5 bases). The CDR3 has 13 residues. CDR1 is LNHDA and CDR2 is SQIVND in the germline V gene (reference sequence). Trimming left V 4 bases short and J 5 bases short, with 11 bases between. In nucleotides, the CDR3 is TGTGCCAGTAGTAGGGGCAGGGTAACTGAAGCTTTCTTT. Translated, it gives CASSRGRVTEAFF.

This clone has a single count. The J gene is TRBJ2-5, the V gene TRBV2; 10 nucleotides match TRBD2. The CDR3 is 15 amino acids. The germline V gene encodes CDR1 SNHLY and CDR2 FYNNEI. Trimming took 4 bases from V and 5 from J; bases not matched to a gene: 7. CDR3 bases: TGTGCCAGCAGTGCTCGGGGTAGCGGGGGGGAGACCCAGTACTTC. Protein product: CASSARGSGGETQYF.

The chain combines TRBV7-9 with TRBJ1-1, with TRBD1 identical over 8 bases. Germline V gene data show CDR1 as SEHNR and CDR2 as FQNEAQ (reference sequence). There are 14 residues in the CDR3. With V trimmed by 5 bases and J by 4 bases, 6 bases remained unmatched. For the CDR3, the DNA is TGTGCCAGCAGCGGGCGACAGGGGATCACTGAAGCTTTCTTT. Residues: CASSGRQGITEAFF.

The chain recombines TRBV5-1 with TRBJ2-2; TRBD1 matches at 12 bases. Germline trimming cut 7 bases from V and 6 bases from J; bases unmatched to any gene: 4. This CDR3 comprises 14 residues. CDR1 and CDR2 (germline): SGHRS, YFSETQ. The CDR3 region is CASGGQGAAGELFF. The DNA of the CDR3 is TGCGCCAGCGGGGGACAGGGGGCCGCCGGGGAGCTGTTTTTT.

This clone is a singleton in its sample. The rearrangement uses TRBV27 and TRBJ2-7; a possible D gene is TRBD2 (5 bases). The ends were cut back, 3 bases at V and 3 bases at J, with 12 bases in the middle. CDR3 length equals 14 residues. Germline V gene sequence: CDR1 MNHEY, CDR2 SMNVEV (reference sequence). The CDR3 DNA follows: TGTGCCAGCAGTTTCTTCGTCGAGGGCTACGAGCAGTACTTC. Its translation: CASSFFVEGYEQYF.

This clone appeared a single time. The genes are TRBV7-9 and TRBJ2-1; weak D call: TRBD1 (6 bases). CDR3 length: 14 residues. Germline loops: CDR1 SEHNR, CDR2 FQNEAQ (reference sequence). V was pared by 3 bases and J by 4 bases, with 10 bases between. CDR3 in amino acids: CASSFLDRYNEQFF. Here the CDR3 DNA reads TGTGCCAGCAGCTTTCTGGACAGATACAATGAGCAGTTCTTC.

The V and J genes are TRBV7-9 and TRBJ2-3; D is perhaps TRBD2 (6 bases). The germline V and J ends were trimmed by 4 bases and 3 bases, with 14 bases remaining between them. Per the germline V gene, CDR1 is SEHNR and CDR2 is FQNEAQ (reference sequence). This CDR3 spans 15 amino acids. CDR3 sequence: CASSSRRGITDTQYF. CDR3 coding DNA: TGTGCCAGCAGCTCCCGGCGGGGTATTACAGATACGCAGTATTTT.

The chain recombines TRBV30 with TRBJ2-7, with D possibly matching TRBD2 (5 bases). Germline CDR1 and CDR2: GTSNPN and SVGIG (reference sequence). The CDR3 is made up of 11 amino acids. V lost 6 bases and J 2 bases, leaving 8 bases between the germline ends. In nucleotides, the CDR3 is TGTGCCTGTCGGGATGCCTACGAGCAGTACTTC. It yields the protein CACRDAYEQYF.

The chain combines TRBV11-2 with TRBJ1-4; 8 nucleotides agree with TRBD1. CDR1 and CDR2 from the germline V gene are SGHAT and FQNNGV. V gave up 5 bases and J gave up 0 bases; unmatched junction bases: 5. The CDR3 loop spans 16 amino acids. The CDR3 DNA sequence: TGTGCCAGCAGCCTTCCGACAGGGGCAACTAATGAAAAACTGTTTTTT. Its protein product is CASSLPTGATNEKLFF.

This clone showed up just once. The chain links TRBV21-1 to TRBJ1-5. TRBV21-1 is shown as a pseudogene. The CDR3 is made up of 17 amino acids. CDR3 in DNA: TGTGCCAGCAGCAAAGCGCGGGGGCAGGGCAACAATCAGCCCCAGCATTTT. Residues: CASSKARGQGNNQPQHF.

The gene calls are TRBV29-1 and TRBJ1-1; 9 positions match TRBD1. Germline assignment: CDR1 SQVTM and CDR2 ANQGSEA. The CDR3 length is 12 residues. The V gene end was trimmed by 8 bases and the J gene end by 5 bases; junction bases not matched to a gene: 6. CDR3 nucleotides: TGCAGCAACCGGGACAGGGAGACTGAAGCTTTCTTT. Its protein product is CSNRDRETEAFF.

The chain uses TRBV6-5 and TRBJ2-1; 12 nucleotides match TRBD1. The germline V gene has CDR1 MNHEY and CDR2 SVGAGI. J lost 8 bases, V lost 4 bases, and 6 bases had no gene match. This CDR3 contains 15 residues. The CDR3 bases are TGTGCCAGCAGTTTGTCCGGGACAGGGGGCGATGAGCAGTTCTTC. Translating it yields CASSLSGTGGDEQFF.

The chain combines TRBV9 with TRBJ2-3, with TRBD2 matching 8 bases. The J segment lost 4 bases and the V segment lost 0 bases, leaving 7 bases of the junction unmatched. The CDR3 length is 16 residues. Germline V gene data show CDR1 as SGDLS and CDR2 as YYNGEE. CDR3: CASSVGSGLVSDTQYF. The CDR3 nucleotides are TGTGCCAGCAGCGTAGGGTCGGGACTAGTTTCAGATACGCAGTATTTT.

V is TRBV7-8 and J is TRBJ2-7; the match to TRBD1 covers 8 bases. V lost 5 bases, J lost 0 bases, and 6 bases stayed unmatched. Germline CDR1 and CDR2: SGHVS and FQNEAQ. The CDR3 contains 15 residues. The CDR3: CASSRTGTSSYEQYF. CDR3 nucleotide sequence: TGTGCCAGCAGCAGGACAGGGACGAGCTCCTACGAGCAGTACTTC.

The V and J genes are TRBV5-1 and TRBJ2-1; 10 nucleotides agree with TRBD2. This CDR3 is built from 15 residues. Germline V CDR1 and CDR2: SGHRS, YFSETQ. Trimming took 1 base from V and 6 from J; bases not matched to a gene: 4. CDR3 in amino acids: CASSLSGGAGNEQFF. The DNA for the CDR3 is TGCGCCAGCAGCTTGAGCGGGGGGGCGGGCAATGAGCAGTTCTTC.

The chain joins TRBV11-2 to TRBJ1-3; D unresolved. CDR1 is SGHAT, CDR2 FQNNGV, per germline. This CDR3 region has 11 residues. The germline V and J ends were trimmed by 1 base and 9 bases, with 4 bases remaining between them. CDR3 coding DNA: TGTGCCAGCAGCTTAGCAGGCACCATATATTTT. Residues: CASSLAGTIYF.

This sequence joins TRBV5-5 and TRBJ1-1; 8 nucleotides agree with TRBD1. V gave up 4 bases and J gave up 1 base; unmatched junction bases: 6. The germline V gene encodes CDR1 SGHKS and CDR2 YYEKEE (reference sequence). CDR3 length: 15 residues. CDR3 nucleotides: TGTGCCAGCAGCGGACTAGGACAGGGGAACACTGAAGCTTTCTTT. This gives the protein CASSGLGQGNTEAFF.

The gene calls are TRBV6-5 and TRBJ1-1; 8 nucleotides match TRBD1. Unmatched junction bases numbered 5, after V lost 6 bases and J lost 5 bases. Per the germline V gene, CDR1 is MNHEY and CDR2 is SVGAGI. There are 13 residues in the CDR3. The CDR3, as DNA: TGTGCCAGCAGGCGACAGGGGAAAACTGAAGCTTTCTTT. It codes for CASRRQGKTEAFF.

The chain joins TRBV6-5 to TRBJ1-1; D is ambiguous. The germline gives CDR1 MNHEY, CDR2 SVGAGI. Trimming left V 2 bases short and J 1 base short, with 11 bases between. The CDR3 length is 15 residues. In nucleotides, the CDR3 is TGTGCCAGCAGTTACGAAGCCACCCCGAACACTGAAGCTTTCTTT. Its protein is CASSYEATPNTEAFF.

The rearrangement joins TRBV9 to TRBJ2-3, with 9 bases lining up with TRBD1. V was pared by 4 bases and J by 4 bases, with 4 bases of the junction left unmatched. The CDR3 has 14 residues. Per the germline V gene, CDR1 is SGDLS and CDR2 is YYNGEE. Written as DNA, the CDR3 is TGTGCCAGCAGCTCCCGGACAGGGGCAGATACGCAGTATTTT. It encodes CASSSRTGADTQYF.

J is TRBJ2-2 and V is TRBV14, with a tentative D call TRBD1 (6 bases). Germline V gives CDR1 SGHDN, CDR2 FVKESK. The CDR3 is 13 residues long. Trimming shortened V by 3 bases and J by 6 bases, and 8 bases separated the two germline ends. The CDR3 DNA sequence: TGTGCCAGCAGCCAGCAGGGGTCCGGGGAGCTGTTTTTT. It specifies CASSQQGSGELFF. Complete variable domain (other parts from reference TRBV14 and TRBJ2-2): EAGVTQFPSHSVIEKGQTVTLRCDPISGHDNLYWYRRVMGKEIKFLLHFVKESKQDESGMPNNRFLAERTGGTYSTLKVQPAELEDSGVYFCASSQQGSGELFFGEGSRLTVL.

The chain employs TRBV5-6 and TRBJ2-7; the D gene is possibly TRBD2 (6 bases). This CDR3 region has 12 residues. V was cut by 0 bases and J by 12 bases, with 13 bases left in between. Germline V gene data show CDR1 as SGHDT and CDR2 as YYEEEE. The CDR3 coding sequence is TGTGCCAGCAGCTTGGGGTTGGGGGGTCCGTACTTC. Protein sequence: CASSLGLGGPYF.

The CDR3 nucleotides are TGCGCCAGCAGTGTAGCGGGGGGGCAAAACATTCAGTACTTC. This gives the protein CASSVAGGQNIQYF. The chain has TRBV10-2 and TRBJ2-4, with 11 bases aligning to TRBD2. The CDR3 runs to 14 residues. Germline lookup yields CDR1 WSHSY and CDR2 SAAADI. V shed 4 bases and J 5 bases; nucleotides not matched to a gene: 1.

This clone was seen only once. V usage is TRBV19 and J usage is TRBJ1-1; 7 positions agree with TRBD1. CDR1 is LNHDA and CDR2 is SQIVND in the germline V gene (reference sequence). Losses at the gene ends were 5 bases for V and 0 bases for J; bases not matched to a gene: 6. The CDR3 is 15 residues long. This chain's CDR3 is CASSDRVYVNTEAFF. CDR3 DNA: TGTGCCAGTAGTGACAGGGTTTATGTGAACACTGAAGCTTTCTTT.

This chain uses TRBV15 with TRBJ1-4; D might be TRBD1 (5 bases). CDR1 and CDR2 from the germline V gene are LNHNV and YYDKDF (reference sequence). The CDR3 is 13 residues long. Trimming stripped 3 bases from V and 8 bases from J, with 10 bases between. CDR3 sequence (DNA): TGTGCCACCAGCAGGGACAACGAGGAAAAACTGTTTTTT. Translation gives CATSRDNEEKLFF.